A single sample gave rise to the 25 T cell receptor beta chains below, sequenced in a study of cytomegalovirus exposure and HLA in healthy donors. The PCR had 60 Vbeta and 13 Jbeta primers. Sequenced by immunoSEQ multiplex PCR; TCRdb stores in-frame clones only, minus some. The sample consists of around 150,000 clones, about 9.1% of them appearing once. Sequencing input: PBMCs. The receptor set was obtained from a woman in her forties in good health and CMV-seropositive.

Details on this clone: Its ends do not fully match the called genes, so a read error is possible. This sequence joins TRBV12-5 and TRBJ1-2, with D tentatively TRBD1 (6 bases). CDR1 and CDR2 (germline): LGHNT, FRNRAP. This CDR3 region has 13 residues. For the CDR3, the DNA is TGTGCTAGCGGTTTGACAGGTTTCTATGGCTACACCTTC. Translated: CASGLTGFYGYTF.

The V call is TRBV7-2, the J call TRBJ2-5; 10 nucleotides line up with TRBD2. The trim removed 3 bases at V and 5 bases at J, leaving 6 bases unmatched. Germline V gene sequence: CDR1 SGHTA, CDR2 FQGNSA. This CDR3 has 15 amino acids. In DNA, the CDR3 is TGTGCCAGCAGCTTTCAGCGGGGGGGCCAGGAGACCCAGTACTTC. Its translation: CASSFQRGGQETQYF.

Only a few counts were recorded for this clone. V is TRBV5-6 and J is TRBJ1-6, with D possibly being TRBD1 (5 bases). V was clipped by 1 base and J by 7 bases, with 9 bases between them. This CDR3 is 14 amino acids long. CDR1 SGHDT and CDR2 YYEEEE come from the germline V gene. Here the CDR3 DNA reads TGTGCCAGCAGCTTGAACAGGTGGAATTCACCCCTCCACTTT. This gives the protein CASSLNRWNSPLHF.

In its sample, this clone was seen a few times. J is TRBJ1-3 and V is TRBV19; D is unresolved. This CDR3 comprises 15 residues. CDR1 LNHDA and CDR2 SQIVND come from the germline V gene (reference sequence). Trimming pared 3 bases from V and 4 bases from J, leaving 13 bases between. The CDR3 is CASSIGSRGGNTIYF. CDR3 coding DNA: TGTGCCAGTAGTATCGGGTCCCGAGGGGGAAACACCATATATTTT.

The rearrangement links TRBV29-1 to TRBJ1-2; 9 nucleotides match TRBD1. CDR1 is SQVTM and CDR2 is ANQGSEA in the germline V gene. The CDR3 loop spans 13 amino acids. Trimming at V came to 3 bases and at J to 7 bases, leaving 6 bases not matched to a gene. DNA of the CDR3: TGCAGCGTTGATCTACAGGGGGCGGGTGGCTACACCTTC. Translated: CSVDLQGAGGYTF.

This clone came up a few times. The V and J genes are TRBV29-1 and TRBJ1-2, with D possibly matching TRBD1 (6 bases). Trimming pared 4 bases from V and 2 bases from J, leaving 14 bases between. The CDR3 is 14 residues long. Germline CDR1 is SQVTM and CDR2 is ANQGSEA. For the CDR3, the DNA is TGCAGCGTTGCGACAGGCCTTCCGAACTATGGCTACACCTTC. This encodes CSVATGLPNYGYTF.

The chain carries TRBV19 and TRBJ2-7; 9 nucleotides match TRBD2. Germline V gene data show CDR1 as LNHDA and CDR2 as SQIVND (reference sequence). V was pared by 7 bases and J by 2 bases, with 6 bases of the junction left unmatched. This CDR3 region has 14 residues. The CDR3 bases are TGTGCCAGTACCAACGCGGGGGGGACCTACGAGCAGTACTTC. Translated, it gives CASTNAGGTYEQYF.

This clone was counted a few times. The chain combines TRBV7-2 with TRBJ2-5, with a possible D match to TRBD2 (7 bases). This CDR3 contains 16 residues. The V gene lost 3 bases and the J gene lost 7 bases, with 21 bases spanning the gap. CDR1 is SGHTA and CDR2 is FQGNSA in the germline V gene. The CDR3 DNA sequence: TGTGCCAGCAGCTTTGGCATTGGAGGGGGGGCGGTGACCCAGTACTTC. This encodes CASSFGIGGGAVTQYF.

V gene TRBV5-4 combines with J gene TRBJ2-1, with D uncertain. CDR1 and CDR2 (germline): SGHNT, YYREEE (reference sequence). CDR3 length: 15 amino acids. Deletions cut 4 bases from V and 1 base from J, with 12 bases between. CDR3 residues: CASSTTLRSYNEQFF. The CDR3 region has the DNA TGTGCCAGCAGCACGACTCTTAGATCCTACAATGAGCAGTTCTTC.

The CDR3 reads CASGLAGGQPQHF. DNA of the CDR3: TGTGCTAGTGGTCTAGCCGGTGGTCAGCCCCAGCATTTT. The chain joins TRBV12-5 to TRBJ1-5; unclear D gene. V shed 5 bases and J shed 6 bases, with 11 bases lying between them. From germline, CDR1 is LGHNT and CDR2 FRNRAP. CDR3 size: 13 residues.

V and J are TRBV5-1 and TRBJ2-2, with TRBD1 as a possible D gene (5 bases). Trimming removed 4 bases from V and 0 bases from J, with 10 bases in between. Germline V gene data show CDR1 as SGHRS and CDR2 as YFSETQ. CDR3 size: 15 residues. The CDR3, as DNA: TGCGCCAGCAGCGGCTCAGGGACGAACACCGGGGAGCTGTTTTTT. It codes for CASSGSGTNTGELFF.

This clone has only a few counts. This chain uses TRBV11-3 with TRBJ1-1; 7 bases match TRBD1. This CDR3 has 14 amino acids. The V gene end was trimmed by 3 bases and the J gene end by 4 bases; junction bases not matched to a gene: 5. The V gene's germline CDR1 is SGHNT and CDR2 YENEEA. Written as DNA, the CDR3 is TGTGCCAGCAGCTTCAGCCAGGGGGGCACTGAAGCTTTCTTT. It specifies CASSFSQGGTEAFF.

The chain has TRBV10-3 and TRBJ2-5; TRBD1 matches 9 bases. CDR1 and CDR2 from the germline V gene are ENHRY and SYGVKD. V gave up 6 bases and J gave up 5 bases; unmatched junction bases: 7. This CDR3 has 14 residues. This CDR3 reads CAIRQQGAGETQYF. CDR3 DNA sequence: TGTGCCATCAGGCAACAGGGGGCCGGGGAGACCCAGTACTTC.

This clone was seen a few times. The V call is TRBV5-6, the J call TRBJ2-3, with D possibly being TRBD2 (7 bases). The germline gives CDR1 SGHDT, CDR2 YYEEEE. Trimming shortened V by 4 bases and J by 5 bases, and 14 bases separated the two germline ends. The CDR3 spans 14 residues. The CDR3: CASSAGGAGDTQYF. DNA of the CDR3: TGTGCCAGCAGCGCTGGGGGGGCAGGAGATACGCAGTATTTT.

J is TRBJ2-7 and V is TRBV6-5; maybe TRBD1 (6 bases). This CDR3 is 11 amino acids long. From germline, CDR1 is MNHEY and CDR2 SVGAGI. Trimming took off 6 bases at V and 6 bases at J, with 9 bases between the two ends. As DNA, the CDR3 is TGTGCCAGCAGCAGGGGAGTCGAGCAGTACTTC. Translated: CASSRGVEQYF.

The chain links TRBV9 to TRBJ2-2; the D gene is possibly TRBD1 (6 bases). CDR1 and CDR2 from the germline V gene are SGDLS and YYNGEE. The CDR3 runs 14 residues. Trimming removed 2 bases at V and 3 bases at J, with 8 bases between. The CDR3 region is CASSVDSYTGELFF. The CDR3 coding sequence is TGTGCCAGCAGCGTGGACAGCTACACCGGGGAGCTGTTTTTT. Together with reference TRBV9 and TRBJ2-2, the CDR3 gives the full variable domain: DSGVTQTPKHLITATGQRVTLRCSPRSGDLSVYWYQQSLDQGLQFLIQYYNGEERAKGNILERFSAQQFPDLHSELNLSSLELGDSALYFCASSVDSYTGELFFGEGSRLTVL.

The chain recombines TRBV6-1 with TRBJ1-6; 8 nucleotides match TRBD1. This CDR3 contains 16 residues. With 1 base clipped from V and 7 bases from J, the junction kept 6 bases outside the gene matches. Germline CDR1 MNHNS, CDR2 SASEGT. Here the CDR3 reads CASSEGIDRGNSPLHF. In DNA, the CDR3 is TGTGCCAGCAGTGAAGGAATCGACAGGGGAAATTCACCCCTCCACTTT.

This chain joins TRBV19 and TRBJ2-2, with 8 bases matching TRBD1. The germline V gene has CDR1 LNHDA and CDR2 SQIVND (reference sequence). The CDR3 covers 16 residues. V trimming: 5 bases; J trimming: 4 bases; junction bases outside the gene matches: 9. The CDR3 DNA sequence: TGTGCCAGTAGTTTTTCGCAGGGGGCCAGCACCGGGGAGCTGTTTTTT. Translating gives CASSFSQGASTGELFF.

This clone was recorded only once. A read error may account for a junction end that differs from germline. The chain recombines TRBV5-6 with TRBJ2-5, with 10 positions matching TRBD2. Germline V gene lookup returns CDR1 SGHDT and CDR2 YYEEEE. CDR3 length: 14 residues. Here the CDR3 reads CASSLGLAEETQHF. The CDR3 nucleotides read TGTGCCAGCAGCCTCGGACTAGCGGAAGAGACCCAGCACTTC.

The V gene is TRBV7-8, the J gene TRBJ2-2; TRBD1 agrees at 9 bases. Germline CDR1 reads SGHVS; CDR2 reads FQNEAQ. The CDR3 spans 16 residues. V dropped 7 bases and J dropped 3; count of bases not matched to a gene: 9. CDR3 nucleotide sequence: TGTGCCAGCACGCGGGACAGGGTTGAAGACACCGGGGAGCTGTTTTTT. Its protein product is CASTRDRVEDTGELFF.

This clone was counted a few times. V and J are TRBV11-2 and TRBJ2-5; D unclear. This CDR3 is 13 amino acids long. Germline values: CDR1 SGHAT, CDR2 FQNNGV. V lost 5 bases to trimming and J lost 5 bases, with 12 bases between them. In DNA, the CDR3 is TGTGCCAGCAGCGGGTCTCCCGGGGAGACCCAGTACTTC. Its translation: CASSGSPGETQYF.

The chain carries TRBV2 and TRBJ2-3; maybe TRBD2 (7 bases). The CDR3 spans 17 residues. The V gene lost 4 bases and the J gene lost 4 bases, with 21 bases spanning the gap. Germline assignment: CDR1 SNHLY and CDR2 FYNNEI. As DNA, the CDR3 is TGTGCCAGCAGTGTCTCCATGGGGGGGCGCGCGGCAGATACGCAGTATTTT. Protein: CASSVSMGGRAADTQYF.

This chain joins TRBV10-2 and TRBJ2-3; 9 positions agree with TRBD1. The CDR3 spans 15 residues. Germline values: CDR1 WSHSY, CDR2 SAAADI. V was pared by 4 bases and J by 1 base, with 3 bases of the junction left unmatched. CDR3 in DNA: TGCGCCAGCAGTGGCCGGGACAGGGGCACAGATACGCAGTATTTT. Its translation: CASSGRDRGTDTQYF.

This clone has just a few counts. In DNA form, the CDR3 reads TGTGCCAGCAGTGAAGAGGCGGGCTACTTCGATGGCTACACCTTC. Protein product: CASSEEAGYFDGYTF. This chain joins TRBV2 and TRBJ1-2; D unclear. The CDR3 has 15 residues. V was shortened by 1 base and J by 6 bases, with 15 bases between the two germline ends. Germline CDR1 and CDR2: SNHLY and FYNNEI.

The table lists this clone with a few counts. The rearrangement joins TRBV6-1 to TRBJ2-1; 9 bases are shared with TRBD2. The CDR3 covers 15 residues. Germline CDR1 and CDR2: MNHNS and SASEGT. V trimming: 7 bases; J trimming: 0 bases; junction bases outside the gene matches: 4. CDR3 nucleotide sequence: TGTGCCAGCACGGCGGGGGGGAGCTCCTACAATGAGCAGTTCTTC. This encodes CASTAGGSSYNEQFF.